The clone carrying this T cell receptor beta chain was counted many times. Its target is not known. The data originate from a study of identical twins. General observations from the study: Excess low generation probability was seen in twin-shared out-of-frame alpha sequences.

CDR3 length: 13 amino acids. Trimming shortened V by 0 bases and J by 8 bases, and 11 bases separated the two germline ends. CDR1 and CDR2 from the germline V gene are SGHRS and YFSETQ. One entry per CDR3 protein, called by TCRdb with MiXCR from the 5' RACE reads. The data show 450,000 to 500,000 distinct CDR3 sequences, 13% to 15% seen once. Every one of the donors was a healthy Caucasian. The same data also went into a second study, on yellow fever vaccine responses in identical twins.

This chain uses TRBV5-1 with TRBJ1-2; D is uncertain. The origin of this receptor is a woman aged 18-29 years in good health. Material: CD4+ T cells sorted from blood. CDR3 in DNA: TGCGCCAGCAGCTTGGGTCCGGGGATCGGCTACACCTTC. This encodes CASSLGPGIGYTF.